This T cell receptor beta chain originates from a study of Graves' ophthalmopathy and Graves' hyperthyroidism. Study-wide results and limits: Most thyroid clonotypes expanded beyond 0.001 frequency were also found in blood.

The authors amplified TCR beta CDR3 regions from RNA transcripts. HTBI primers primed a first-round RT-PCR, and a second-round multiplex PCR followed. TCRdb passed the multiplex PCR reads through MiXCR, listing each CDR3 protein once. The sample consists of around 40,000 distinct CDR3 sequences, roughly half of them appearing once. Germline loops: CDR1 KGHDR, CDR2 SFDVKD. The CDR3 loop spans 15 amino acids. Trimming removed 1 base from V and 3 bases from J; junction bases left unmatched: 0. This clonotype came up many times. Antigen unknown. Certain patients, namely those with other autoimmune diseases, uncontrolled infections, pregnancy or lactation, were excluded. Reliance was placed on clinical symptoms, serum thyroxine, TRAb, thyroid ultrasound and orbital computed tomography for diagnosis.

The source of this sequence is an adult man with Graves' ophthalmopathy. The sample comprised peripheral blood. This chain joins TRBV24-1 and TRBJ2-2, with 8 positions matching TRBD1. The CDR3 bases are TGTGCCACCAGTGATTTACAGGGGGACACCGGGGAGCTGTTTTTT. Amino acid sequence: CATSDLQGDTGELFF.